The 18 T cell receptor beta chains in this list originate from one sample, sequenced in a study of OX40 agonist ivuxolimab in advanced cancers. Sequencing used immunoSEQ multiplex PCR; TCRdb keeps in-frame clones, though not all of them. Altogether 15,000 to 20,000 clones are present, around 82% being singletons, with the ten largest covering roughly 11%. Here the sequenced sample was CD4+ or CD8+ T cells sorted from blood, taken in a trial of the OX40 agonist ivuxolimab. All receptors derive from an adult with an advanced solid tumor such as melanoma, head and neck, liver or kidney cancer.

The chain couples TRBV25-1 to TRBJ2-7, with D uncertain. Per the germline V gene, CDR1 is MGHDK and CDR2 is SYGVNS. This CDR3 contains 12 residues. The V gene lost 3 bases and the J gene lost 2 bases, with 5 bases spanning the gap. CDR3 bases: TGTGCCAGCAGTGACAGGACCTACGAGCAGTACTTC. Protein product: CASSDRTYEQYF.

V and J are TRBV6-6 and TRBJ1-1; no definite D call. CDR1 and CDR2 (germline): MNHNY, SVGAGI (reference sequence). CDR3 length equals 10 residues. Trimming stripped 8 bases from V and 3 bases from J, with 4 bases between. Written as DNA, the CDR3 is TGTGCCAGCGGGGACACTGAAGCTTTCTTT. As protein: CASGDTEAFF.

V is TRBV11-2 and J is TRBJ2-5; D tentatively reads TRBD1 or TRBD2 (5 bases each). This CDR3 comprises 13 residues. In germline, CDR1 is SGHAT, CDR2 FQNNGV. Trimming stripped 4 bases from V and 6 bases from J, with 12 bases between. The CDR3 sequence is CASSWGYGKTQYF. The DNA of the CDR3 is TGTGCCAGCAGCTGGGGGTACGGGAAGACCCAGTACTTC.

The V and J genes are TRBV15 and TRBJ2-7; D possibly corresponds to TRBD2 (5 bases). CDR3 length: 14 residues. Deletions cut 4 bases from V and 6 bases from J, with 16 bases between. Germline V lookup: CDR1 LNHNV, CDR2 YYDKDF (reference sequence). The CDR3 nucleotides are TGTGCCACCAGCACTCGGGGTTTGTCCGCCGAGCAGTACTTC. Translated, it gives CATSTRGLSAEQYF.

A note on this clone: At the DNA level, this CDR3 is encoded by other sequences in the same sample as well. This rearrangement joins TRBV7-2 to TRBJ2-7, with no clear D. CDR1 and CDR2 (germline): SGHTA, FQGNSA. The CDR3 runs 12 residues. V shed 4 bases and J shed 3 bases, with 7 bases lying between them. The DNA for the CDR3 is TGTGCCAGCAGCTCCCCAATCTACGAGCAGTACTTC. This gives the protein CASSSPIYEQYF.

The V gene is TRBV5-6, the J gene TRBJ2-3; weak D call: TRBD2 (6 bases). CDR1 and CDR2 from the germline V gene are SGHDT and YYEEEE. The CDR3 contains 14 residues. The V gene lost 0 bases and the J gene lost 5 bases, with 10 bases spanning the gap. The CDR3 protein is CASSLGLDRDTQYF. CDR3 nucleotides: TGTGCCAGCAGCTTGGGACTAGACAGAGATACGCAGTATTTT.

The genes are TRBV9 and TRBJ1-4; 8 bases are a match to TRBD1. The ends lost 0 bases at V and 7 bases at J; junction bases unmatched: 8. The CDR3 is 16 amino acids. Germline values: CDR1 SGDLS, CDR2 YYNGEE. CDR3 coding DNA: TGTGCCAGCAGCGTAGGGCAGGGGGCTATGGGTGAAAAACTGTTTTTT. It translates to CASSVGQGAMGEKLFF.

A few counts support this clone. This chain uses TRBV19 with TRBJ2-1; D remains unclear. The CDR3 runs to 11 residues. V lost 6 bases to trimming and J lost 10 bases, with 10 bases between them. Germline V CDR1 and CDR2: LNHDA, SQIVND (reference sequence). CDR3 nucleotide sequence: TGTGCCAGTAGCCTTGCTAGAGAGCAGTTCTTC. It encodes CASSLAREQFF.

The chain has TRBV5-1 and TRBJ2-7; 9 positions match TRBD2. The germline gives CDR1 SGHRS, CDR2 YFSETQ. The CDR3 totals 15 residues. Trimming took 2 bases from V and 6 from J; bases not matched to a gene: 9. In DNA form, the CDR3 reads TGCGCCAGCAGCTTAGGTAGCGGGAGCTTGAGCGAGCAGTACTTC. Its translation: CASSLGSGSLSEQYF.

The chain carries TRBV27 and TRBJ2-7, with 8 nucleotides matching TRBD2. Germline loops: CDR1 MNHEY, CDR2 SMNVEV (reference sequence). J was trimmed by 1 base and V by 2 bases; bases with no gene match: 4. The CDR3 is 15 amino acids. The CDR3 protein is CASSLRREASYEQYF. As DNA, the CDR3 is TGTGCCAGCAGTTTAAGGCGGGAGGCATCCTACGAGCAGTACTTC.

The chain links TRBV5-6 to TRBJ2-2; possibly TRBD2 for D (6 bases). The CDR3 consists of 16 residues. Germline V gene lookup returns CDR1 SGHDT and CDR2 YYEEEE. The germline V and J ends were trimmed by 2 bases and 0 bases, with 11 bases remaining between them. Written as DNA, the CDR3 is TGTGCCAGCAGCTTAGGGCGGGATGCGAACACCGGGGAGCTGTTTTTT. Its protein is CASSLGRDANTGELFF.

J is TRBJ1-5 and V is TRBV7-9, with a weak D call TRBD1 (5 bases). The CDR3 runs to 17 residues. The V gene's germline CDR1 is SEHNR and CDR2 FQNEAQ (reference sequence). V lost 5 bases and J 2 bases, leaving 19 bases between the germline ends. The CDR3 loop reads CASSPSWGGVGNQPQHF. The CDR3 coding sequence is TGTGCCAGCAGCCCGTCCTGGGGAGGGGTCGGCAATCAGCCCCAGCATTTT.

The chain carries TRBV7-8 and TRBJ1-1; TRBD1 matches at 12 bases. The CDR3 consists of 20 residues. Trimming took 2 bases from V and 3 from J; bases not matched to a gene: 16. Germline values: CDR1 SGHVS, CDR2 FQNEAQ. The CDR3 bases are TGTGCCAGCAGCTTAACACAACTCGGGACAGGGGGCGCCTGGCACACTGAAGCTTTCTTT. This codes for CASSLTQLGTGGAWHTEAFF.

The chain couples TRBV12-1 to TRBJ2-7; the D call of TRBD2 is as the table states it, not checked on the DNA. TRBV12-1 is listed as a pseudogene. The CDR3 loop spans 14 amino acids. The CDR3 region has the DNA TGTGCCAGCAGCCATACCACCGAGACCTACGAGCAGTACTTC. Translation gives CASSHTTETYEQYF.

The chain combines TRBV4-1 with TRBJ1-5, with 8 positions matching TRBD1. The germline V gene encodes CDR1 MGHRA and CDR2 YSYEKL. The ends lost 4 bases at V and 9 bases at J; junction bases unmatched: 14. The CDR3 is made up of 16 amino acids. The CDR3 sequence is CASSLKSQGALSPQHF. CDR3 bases: TGCGCCAGCAGCCTCAAGAGCCAGGGGGCCCTGTCGCCCCAGCATTTT.

The genes are TRBV10-3 and TRBJ2-7, with TRBD1 as a possible D gene (6 bases). The CDR3 covers 14 residues. V lost 2 bases and J 3 bases, leaving 11 bases between the germline ends. CDR1 is ENHRY, CDR2 SYGVKD, per germline. CDR3 sequence (DNA): TGTGCCATCAGTGAGACAGGGCGAAACTACGAGCAGTACTTC. As protein: CAISETGRNYEQYF.

The chain is built from TRBV4-1 and TRBJ2-5; 14 nucleotides match TRBD2. Germline V gene data show CDR1 as MGHRA and CDR2 as YSYEKL. The junction had 6 bases not matched to a gene; V was cut back by 1 base and J by 5 bases. This CDR3 region has 17 residues. The CDR3 DNA is TGCGCCAGCAGCCAAGTGGGACTAGCGGGAGTTATGGAGACCCAGTACTTC. Translating it yields CASSQVGLAGVMETQYF.

This clone was counted a few times. The chain employs TRBV30 and TRBJ2-5; 7 bases agree with TRBD1. The CDR3 runs to 13 residues. The germline V gene encodes CDR1 GTSNPN and CDR2 SVGIG (reference sequence). With 1 base clipped from V and 7 bases from J, the junction kept 6 bases outside the gene matches. The CDR3 nucleotides are TGTGCCTGGAGTGCCACAGGGGCAGGGACCCAGTACTTC. It yields the protein CAWSATGAGTQYF. Full variable domain (outside the CDR3, taken from reference TRBV30 and TRBJ2-5): SQTIHQWPATLVQPVGSPLSLECTVEGTSNPNLYWYRQAAGRGLQLLFYSVGIGQISSEVPQNLSASRPQDRQFILSSKKLLLSDSGFYLCAWSATGAGTQYFGPGTRLLVL.